The 7 T cell receptor beta chains below all came from one sample that was sequenced in a study of shared clonotypes between healthy human individuals. Assay used: immunoSEQ multiplex PCR; TCRdb lists only in-frame clones, some missing. The sample holds over 2 million clones, 85% to 95% seen once. Positively selected for CCR7, the CD45RO-negative cells used as naive CD8 cells excluded terminally differentiated effector memory CD45RA+ cells. The sample taken for sequencing was naive CD8+ T cells sorted from blood. Receptor source: a man aged 18 to 29 in good health.

Here the CDR3 DNA reads TGCGCCAGCAGTGTTTCCGGGGGCCACGAGCAGTACTTC. It encodes CASSVSGGHEQYF. The chain couples TRBV10-2 to TRBJ2-7; D is possibly TRBD1 or TRBD2 (6 bases each). This CDR3 has 13 amino acids. V was pared by 4 bases and J by 5 bases, with 12 bases between. The germline V gene encodes CDR1 WSHSY and CDR2 SAAADI.

The chain joins TRBV14 to TRBJ2-7; D may be TRBD1 or TRBD2 (7 bases each). Germline V gene sequence: CDR1 SGHDN, CDR2 FVKESK. The CDR3 length is 16 residues. V was shortened by 2 bases and J by 2 bases, with 16 bases between the two germline ends. The CDR3 sequence is CASSQWGGGPTYEQYF. CDR3 sequence (DNA): TGTGCCAGCAGCCAATGGGGAGGGGGCCCGACCTACGAGCAGTACTTC. The variable domain in full, completed from reference TRBV14 and TRBJ2-7, reads EAGVTQFPSHSVIEKGQTVTLRCDPISGHDNLYWYRRVMGKEIKFLLHFVKESKQDESGMPNNRFLAERTGGTYSTLKVQPAELEDSGVYFCASSQWGGGPTYEQYFGPGTRLTVT.

V is TRBV19 and J is TRBJ2-7; D is unresolved. Germline CDR1 LNHDA, CDR2 SQIVND (reference sequence). The CDR3 is 14 residues long. V was trimmed by 5 bases and J by 3 bases, leaving 14 bases between them. The CDR3 is CASSPPDGFYEQYF. Written as DNA, the CDR3 is TGTGCCAGTAGTCCTCCGGACGGATTCTACGAGCAGTACTTC.

The chain uses TRBV29-1 and TRBJ1-2; D remains unclear. V was cut by 4 bases and J by 3 bases, with 9 bases left in between. There are 12 residues in the CDR3. CDR1 is SQVTM, CDR2 ANQGSEA, per germline. The CDR3 is CSVATDYYGYTF. The DNA for the CDR3 is TGCAGCGTTGCAACTGATTACTATGGCTACACCTTC.

V and J are TRBV4-1 and TRBJ2-7; D is uncertain. Germline CDR1 is MGHRA and CDR2 is YSYEKL. The CDR3 covers 13 residues. V shed 4 bases and J shed 6 bases, with 13 bases lying between them. CDR3: CASSPTPSSEQYF. The CDR3 DNA reads as TGCGCCAGCAGCCCTACACCATCTTCCGAGCAGTACTTC.

The rearrangement uses TRBV4-1 and TRBJ1-5, with TRBD1 as a possible D gene (5 bases). Trimming shortened V by 1 base and J by 4 bases, and 11 bases separated the two germline ends. This CDR3 comprises 15 residues. Germline V CDR1 and CDR2: MGHRA, YSYEKL. The CDR3 spells CASSQGSGLNQPQHF. The CDR3 coding sequence is TGCGCCAGCAGCCAAGGTTCAGGGTTAAATCAGCCCCAGCATTTT.

The chain carries TRBV6-5 and TRBJ1-2, with 9 bases matching TRBD1. The CDR3 contains 15 residues. The J segment lost 10 bases and the V segment lost 8 bases, leaving 17 bases of the junction unmatched. Per the germline V gene, CDR1 is MNHEY and CDR2 is SVGAGI. Here the CDR3 reads CASWDREGLTVVYTF. CDR3 nucleotide sequence: TGTGCCAGCTGGGACAGGGAAGGGTTGACGGTTGTCTACACCTTC.